The T cell receptor (beta chain) under discussion was sequenced for a study of shared clonotypes between healthy human individuals. Study-wide findings and caveats: Blood alone was sampled, and tissue repertoires likely differ. Naive subsets generally had larger estimated richness than memory subsets.

Note on this clone: What it binds is not known.

Across several immunoSEQ plates, the genomic DNA of each subset was split evenly. When replicate PCRs were run on sorted subsets, they used around 200 ng DNA, about 30,000 T cell genomes. Clones were sequenced by immunoSEQ multiplex PCR, and TCRdb holds only the in-frame ones, with some missing. The sample consists of approximately 650,000 clones, 95% of them appearing once. Naive-designated CD8 cells lacked CD45RO, were positively enriched for CCR7, and omitted terminally differentiated effector memory CD45RA+ cells. Sequencing input: naive CD8+ T cells sorted from blood. This clonotype was obtained from a woman aged 25-40 years in good health.

The CDR3 DNA reads as TGTGCCACCAGCAGCCGGACAGGGCCTAAGGATGGCTACACCTTC. This codes for CATSSRTGPKDGYTF. The chain employs TRBV15 and TRBJ1-2, with 8 bases that match TRBD1. The CDR3 spans 15 residues. The V segment lost 3 bases and the J segment 6 bases; nucleotides outside the gene matches: 9. The germline gives CDR1 LNHNV, CDR2 YYDKDF (reference sequence).